This T cell receptor beta chain was sequenced in a study of blood T cell repertoires in COVID-19. Only in-frame clones appear in the TCRdb table, and some are missing; sequencing was by immunoSEQ multiplex PCR. The table shows some 270,000 clones, with roughly nine tenths occurring only once. This CDR3 has 14 residues. V shed 7 bases, J shed 0 bases, and the junction held 6 bases outside the gene matches. CDR1 SGDLS and CDR2 YYNGEE come from the germline V gene. The V and J genes are TRBV9 and TRBJ2-7; 8 bases align to TRBD2. This clonotype originated in a man aged 40-55 years with active or convalescent COVID-19. Sequenced material: peripheral blood. The DNA of the CDR3 is TGTGCCAGCTCCTCAGCGGGGGCCTCCTACGAGCAGTACTTC. This gives the protein CASSSAGASYEQYF. Looking up the rest from reference TRBV9 and TRBJ2-7 gives the full variable domain: DSGVTQTPKHLITATGQRVTLRCSPRSGDLSVYWYQQSLDQGLQFLIQYYNGEERAKGNILERFSAQQFPDLHSELNLSSLELGDSALYFCASSSAGASYEQYFGPGTRLTVT.